The T cell receptor (beta chain) described here comes from a study of T cells in localized non-small cell lung cancer. This CDR3 has 15 residues. CDR1 and CDR2 (germline): SNHLY, FYNNEI. V lost 3 bases and J lost 2, with 14 bases in between. Assay: immunoSEQ multiplex PCR; the TCRdb copy retains only in-frame clones and omits some. The sample includes about 40,000 clones, about 87% of them seen just once. The chain joins TRBV2 to TRBJ2-7; D is tentatively TRBD1 or TRBD2 (5 bases each). The TCR originated in a man aged 18 to 50 with stage I lung adenocarcinoma. The sample consisted of peripheral blood, taken before any cancer treatment. In DNA form, the CDR3 reads TGTGCCAGCAGTGATCGAAAGGTGGGGGCCTACGAGCAGTACTTC. Translating it yields CASSDRKVGAYEQYF.